These 5 T cell receptor beta chains were sequenced from one sample in a study of CD8 T cells in Susac syndrome. RNA amounts of about 0.5 to 1 ug underwent reverse transcription with random hexamers. Using its own MiXCR run on the immunoSEQ multiplex PCR reads, TCRdb lists one record per CDR3 protein. In the table there are hundreds of thousands of distinct CDR3 sequences, almost 85% of which are singletons. The sequencing input was CD8+ T cells from PBMCs. These receptors all stem from a human donor with multiple sclerosis.

This rearrangement joins TRBV28 to TRBJ1-2; TRBD1 is a possible D gene (6 bases). Germline CDR1 reads MDHEN; CDR2 reads SYDVKM. This CDR3 comprises 17 residues. Trimming left V 6 bases short and J 3 bases short, with 23 bases between. The CDR3 region is CASSPYIPDSPDYGYTF. Here the CDR3 DNA reads TGTGCCAGCAGCCCTTATATCCCGGACAGTCCAGACTATGGCTACACCTTC.

Only a few counts were recorded for this clonotype. The chain uses TRBV4-3 and TRBJ2-7; 8 positions agree with TRBD2. V dropped 1 base and J dropped 1; count of bases not matched to a gene: 0. The CDR3 sequence is 14 residues long. The germline V gene encodes CDR1 LGHNA and CDR2 YSLEER. CDR3 sequence reads: CASSQAGGSYEQYF. The CDR3 DNA sequence: TGCGCCAGCAGCCAAGCGGGGGGGTCCTACGAGCAGTACTTC.

The gene calls are TRBV30 and TRBJ2-5; 8 nucleotides agree with TRBD2. Losses at the gene ends were 0 bases for V and 4 bases for J; bases not matched to a gene: 4. Germline-derived CDR1 and CDR2 are GTSNPN and SVGIG (reference sequence). The CDR3 sequence is 14 residues long. CDR3 DNA sequence: TGTGCCTGGAGTGTAACTAGCGGTGGAGAGACCCAGTACTTC. Translated: CAWSVTSGGETQYF.

V usage is TRBV27 and J usage is TRBJ2-5, with D possibly matching TRBD2 (6 bases). Per germline, CDR1 MNHEY and CDR2 SMNVEV (reference sequence). V lost 0 bases to trimming and J lost 4 bases, with 12 bases between them. This CDR3 region has 15 residues. CDR3 coding DNA: TGTGCCAGCAGTTTATCTCGGGGACTGGGAGAGACCCAGTACTTC. Translating it yields CASSLSRGLGETQYF.

The gene calls are TRBV5-6 and TRBJ1-1, with 7 bases matching TRBD1. Germline values: CDR1 SGHDT, CDR2 YYEEEE. Unmatched junction bases numbered 7, after V lost 4 bases and J lost 1 base. The CDR3 sequence is 15 residues long. As DNA, the CDR3 is TGTGCCAGCAGCCCCAGACAGGGTTGGAACACTGAAGCTTTCTTT. Amino acids: CASSPRQGWNTEAFF.